This paragraph covers one TCR beta chain sequence. Its antigen is not known. Amplification of TCR alpha and beta CDR3 regions from RNA used iRepertoire nested multiplex PCR. TCRdb itself ran the multiplex PCR reads through MiXCR, one entry per CDR3 protein. Of 150,000 or so distinct CDR3 sequences in the sample, about two fifths are singletons; the top ten hold over 15%. The germline V gene has CDR1 SGHDN and CDR2 FVKESK. This CDR3 is 15 amino acids long. Losses at the gene ends were 6 bases for V and 0 bases for J; bases not matched to a gene: 3. The sample comes from a study of glioma-infiltrating T cells. The study, taken as a whole, reports: CDR3 overlap between tissue and blood was very small. Tissue-blood divergence was below expectation in non-neoplastic patients, above in gliomas.

The chain couples TRBV14 to TRBJ2-2; 8 nucleotides line up with TRBD2. This TCR was recovered from a human donor with low-grade glioma or glioblastoma, undergoing nonglioma brain surgery, or in good health (not recorded which). Input material: glioma tissue, nonneoplastic brain tissue, or PBMCs (not recorded which). The CDR3 protein is CASSSLAANTGELFF. Here the CDR3 DNA reads TGTGCCAGCAGTTCACTAGCGGCGAACACCGGGGAGCTGTTTTTT.